The 27 T cell receptor beta chains reported below all come from one sample, sequenced in a study of blood T cell repertoires in COVID-19. This table comes from immunoSEQ multiplex PCR, and its TCRdb copy is limited to in-frame clones, with some not included. The repertoire holds about 160,000 clones, with around 89% as singletons. The specimen was PBMCs or T cells enriched from blood (not recorded which). The receptors were sampled from a woman between 50 and 59 years old who had recovered from COVID-19.

This chain connects TRBV7-2 to TRBJ2-3; maybe TRBD2 (7 bases). The ends were cut back, 10 bases at V and 2 bases at J, with 19 bases in the middle. The CDR3 has 15 amino acids. Germline loops: CDR1 SGHTA, CDR2 FQGNSA. CDR3 bases: TGTGCCACCCAAGGGGCGGGGGCCTACACAGATACGCAGTATTTT. Translated: CATQGAGAYTDTQYF.

This chain links TRBV29-1 with TRBJ1-2; a weak D match, TRBD1 (5 bases). V was shortened by 6 bases and J by 2 bases, with 10 bases between the two germline ends. Germline V CDR1 and CDR2: SQVTM, ANQGSEA. The CDR3 is 12 residues long. CDR3 sequence (DNA): TGCAGCGTCGCAGGGTTAAACTATGGCTACACCTTC. This gives the protein CSVAGLNYGYTF.

The chain couples TRBV9 to TRBJ2-3, with D possibly being TRBD2 (6 bases). CDR3 length: 15 amino acids. The V and J ends lost 3 bases and 0 bases respectively, with 11 bases between them. Germline V lookup: CDR1 SGDLS, CDR2 YYNGEE. The CDR3 coding sequence is TGTGCCAGCAGCGGCGGGACGTACAGCACAGATACGCAGTATTTT. It is translated as CASSGGTYSTDTQYF.

The rearrangement joins TRBV5-1 to TRBJ2-7, with a tentative D call TRBD2 (6 bases). Deletions cut 2 bases from V and 3 bases from J, with 12 bases between. The germline gives CDR1 SGHRS, CDR2 YFSETQ. The CDR3 covers 14 residues. CDR3 DNA sequence: TGCGCCAGCAGCTTCGCGGGGCTTGACTACGAGCAGTACTTC. Translated: CASSFAGLDYEQYF.

The CDR3 loop is CASSLWTGGQETQYF. In nucleotides, the CDR3 is TGTGCCAGCAGTTTATGGACAGGAGGCCAAGAGACCCAGTACTTC. The chain recombines TRBV6-6 with TRBJ2-5, with 7 bases aligning to TRBD1. Germline values: CDR1 MNHNY, CDR2 SVGAGI (reference sequence). V shed 4 bases, J shed 1 base, and the junction held 6 bases outside the gene matches. The CDR3 runs to 15 residues.

The chain employs TRBV6-6 and TRBJ2-4, with D maybe TRBD2 (6 bases). CDR3 size: 14 residues. Trimming cost V 8 bases and J 1 base, with 12 bases left between them. The V gene's germline CDR1 is MNHNY and CDR2 SVGAGI (reference sequence). The CDR3 DNA sequence: TGTGCCAGCGGAACAGCGGGTGCCAAAAACATTCAGTACTTC. Protein sequence: CASGTAGAKNIQYF.

The chain is built from TRBV11-3 and TRBJ2-2, with D maybe TRBD1 (6 bases). This CDR3 has 15 residues. V lost 5 bases to trimming and J lost 1 base, with 11 bases between them. Germline loops: CDR1 SGHNT, CDR2 YENEEA. The CDR3 DNA sequence: TGTGCCAGCAGCGCACAGGGCGGGAACACCGGGGAGCTGTTTTTT. Encoded protein: CASSAQGGNTGELFF. Looking up the rest from reference TRBV11-3 and TRBJ2-2 gives the full variable domain: EAGVVQSPRYKIIEKKQPVAFWCNPISGHNTLYWYLQNLGQGPELLIRYENEEAVDDSQLPKDRFSAERLKGVDSTLKIQPAELGDSAVYLCASSAQGGNTGELFFGEGSRLTVL.

The chain has TRBV5-1 and TRBJ1-2, with TRBD1 identical over 9 bases. This CDR3 has 15 residues. J lost 6 bases, V lost 5 bases, and 11 bases had no gene match. Germline values: CDR1 SGHRS, CDR2 YFSETQ. CDR3 sequence (DNA): TGCGCCAGCAGTAGGCAGGACAGGGGTGACCATGGCTACACCTTC. Protein sequence: CASSRQDRGDHGYTF.

The V and J genes are TRBV2 and TRBJ1-4, with unresolved D. The CDR3 runs 13 residues. V lost 3 bases and J 5 bases, leaving 7 bases between the germline ends. Looked up from germline, CDR1 is SNHLY and CDR2 is FYNNEI. CDR3 residues: CASSDQKNEKLFF. CDR3 bases: TGTGCCAGCAGTGACCAGAAGAATGAAAAACTGTTTTTT.

The DNA of the CDR3 is TGTGCCAGCAGCGCACGCCCCGTTAGGACAGGGGAGTCCTATAATTCACCCCTCCACTTT. Protein: CASSARPVRTGESYNSPLHF. This chain joins TRBV6-4 and TRBJ1-6; 9 bases agree with TRBD1. Germline CDR1 MRHNA, CDR2 SNTAGT. This CDR3 has 20 residues. Trimming took 6 bases from V and 1 from J; bases not matched to a gene: 16.

This chain links TRBV29-1 with TRBJ1-1; 10 nucleotides agree with TRBD1. V shed 5 bases and J 14 bases; nucleotides not matched to a gene: 23. The CDR3 runs to 16 residues. Germline CDR1 and CDR2: SQVTM and ANQGSEA. The CDR3 loop reads CSVSSGAGTGALGQFF. In DNA form, the CDR3 reads TGCAGCGTTAGTTCTGGGGCCGGGACAGGGGCTTTGGGTCAGTTCTTT.

This chain connects TRBV6-5 to TRBJ1-2; D possibly corresponds to TRBD1 (5 bases). CDR1 and CDR2 (germline): MNHEY, SVGAGI. CDR3 length equals 14 residues. The V end lost 0 bases, the J end lost 3 bases, and 8 bases lay between the germline ends. In nucleotides, the CDR3 is TGTGCCAGCAGTTACTCCTCAGGGTACTATGGCTACACCTTC. Its translation: CASSYSSGYYGYTF.

The V and J genes are TRBV19 and TRBJ1-2, with 10 bases matching TRBD1. The CDR3 extends over 19 amino acids. J lost 7 bases, V lost 7 bases, and 24 bases had no gene match. Looked up from germline, CDR1 is LNHDA and CDR2 is SQIVND (reference sequence). This CDR3 is CASTQSGTGEELSLVGYTF. The CDR3 DNA reads TGTGCCAGTACCCAGTCCGGGACAGGGGAAGAATTGTCCCTTGTTGGCTACACCTTC.

The chain uses TRBV2 and TRBJ1-6, with TRBD1 identical over 8 bases. The CDR3 loop spans 16 amino acids. Trimming at V came to 4 bases and at J to 0 bases, leaving 2 bases not matched to a gene. Germline V gives CDR1 SNHLY, CDR2 FYNNEI. DNA of the CDR3: TGTGCCAGCAGTGGGACAGGGAGCTCCTATAATTCACCCCTCCACTTT. It translates to CASSGTGSSYNSPLHF.

The chain uses TRBV5-1 and TRBJ2-4; 15 bases map to TRBD2. The germline V gene encodes CDR1 SGHRS and CDR2 YFSETQ. The CDR3 is 16 amino acids. V lost 3 bases to trimming and J lost 7 bases; unmatched junction nucleotides: 5. CDR3 bases: TGCGCCAGCAGCTCCGGACTAGCGGGGGGGCTTAACATTCAGTACTTC. This codes for CASSSGLAGGLNIQYF.

CDR3 in amino acids: CASSIVAEAVANSNQPQHF. In nucleotides, the CDR3 is TGTGCCAGTAGTATTGTCGCGGAGGCAGTTGCTAATAGCAATCAGCCCCAGCATTTT. The V gene is TRBV19, the J gene TRBJ1-5; D is unclear. The CDR3 spans 19 residues. V dropped 3 bases and J dropped 0 bases, with 21 bases sitting between them. Germline lookup yields CDR1 LNHDA and CDR2 SQIVND (reference sequence).

This clone showed up just a few times. This CDR3 is CASSPRVYYGYTF. The CDR3 coding sequence is TGTGCCAGCAGCCCCCGGGTTTACTATGGCTACACCTTC. The chain combines TRBV9 with TRBJ1-2; D is unclear. This CDR3 has 13 residues. The germline V gene has CDR1 SGDLS and CDR2 YYNGEE. V lost 4 bases to trimming and J lost 3 bases, with 10 bases between them. The complete variable domain, with remaining parts taken from reference TRBV9 and TRBJ1-2, reads DSGVTQTPKHLITATGQRVTLRCSPRSGDLSVYWYQQSLDQGLQFLIQYYNGEERAKGNILERFSAQQFPDLHSELNLSSLELGDSALYFCASSPRVYYGYTFGSGTRLTVV.

This chain links TRBV10-2 with TRBJ2-5; D ambiguous. The V end lost 5 bases, the J end lost 5 bases, and 6 bases lay between the germline ends. Germline CDR1 is WSHSY and CDR2 is SAAADI. The CDR3 totals 11 residues. The CDR3 protein is CASSLMETQYF. For the CDR3, the DNA is TGCGCCAGCAGTCTTATGGAGACCCAGTACTTC.

The V gene is TRBV4-3, the J gene TRBJ1-3; no clear D. The V end lost 4 bases, the J end lost 2 bases, and 6 bases lay between the germline ends. The CDR3 has 13 residues. In germline, CDR1 is LGHNA, CDR2 YSLEER. The DNA of the CDR3 is TGCGCCAGCAGCCTTCGGGCTGGAAACACCATATATTTT. It codes for CASSLRAGNTIYF.

The V and J genes are TRBV2 and TRBJ1-5; 7 nucleotides line up with TRBD1. The CDR3 runs 17 residues. The V gene's germline CDR1 is SNHLY and CDR2 FYNNEI. V gave up 3 bases and J gave up 3 bases; unmatched junction bases: 11. The chain's CDR3 is CASSDNRGQAANQPQHF. In nucleotides, the CDR3 is TGTGCCAGCAGTGATAATAGAGGACAGGCCGCCAATCAGCCCCAGCATTTT.

The rearrangement links TRBV6-4 to TRBJ1-2; D not certain. V was pared by 0 bases and J by 4 bases, with 9 bases between. The CDR3 is 14 residues long. The V gene's germline CDR1 is MRHNA and CDR2 SNTAGT. The CDR3 DNA reads as TGTGCCAGCAGTGACTCGTTTAAGAGCTATGGCTACACCTTC. The encoded protein is CASSDSFKSYGYTF.

This rearrangement joins TRBV4-3 to TRBJ2-2; 12 nucleotides align to TRBD2. Unmatched junction bases numbered 11, after V lost 0 bases and J lost 3 bases. CDR3 length: 20 residues. Germline lookup yields CDR1 LGHNA and CDR2 YSLEER. The CDR3 nucleotides are TGCGCCAGCAGCCAAGATCCTAGCGGGGGGGCGGGACCGTACACCGGGGAGCTGTTTTTT. Translating gives CASSQDPSGGAGPYTGELFF.

The J gene is TRBJ1-5, the V gene TRBV7-5; the table calls TRBD1, which could not be checked here. TRBV7-5 is recorded as a pseudogene. CDR3 length equals 14 residues. The CDR3 bases are TGTGCCAGAAGCAAGACAGGTCCGGGGAAGCCCCAGCATTTT. Its protein product is CARSKTGPGKPQHF.

This clone was recorded once. The V call is TRBV11-2, the J call TRBJ2-1, with D perhaps TRBD2 (6 bases). The germline V gene has CDR1 SGHAT and CDR2 FQNNGV. CDR3 size: 16 residues. V gave up 0 bases and J gave up 7 bases, with 16 bases separating them. CDR3 region: CASSLDLEGGRNEQFF. The CDR3 DNA sequence: TGTGCCAGCAGCTTAGATCTGGAGGGCGGGCGGAATGAGCAGTTCTTC.

This clone was detected only once. The rearrangement joins TRBV20-1 to TRBJ1-6; D uncertain. The V gene lost 6 bases and the J gene lost 14 bases, with 14 bases spanning the gap. The CDR3 is 11 residues long. Germline lookup yields CDR1 DFQATT and CDR2 SNEGSKA (reference sequence). CDR3 DNA: TGCAGTGCCATTAGTCAGGTAGCCCTCCACTTT. Translated: CSAISQVALHF.

V and J are TRBV14 and TRBJ1-1; TRBD1 is a possible D gene (5 bases). Germline values: CDR1 SGHDN, CDR2 FVKESK. V was trimmed by 0 bases and J by 4 bases, leaving 15 bases between them. This CDR3 contains 16 residues. CDR3 bases: TGTGCCAGCAGCCAAGACCCGGCAGGGCTGGGCACTGAAGCTTTCTTT. Translated, it gives CASSQDPAGLGTEAFF.

The rearrangement links TRBV19 to TRBJ1-2; D is perhaps TRBD1 (5 bases). V was shortened by 7 bases and J by 6 bases, with 9 bases between the two germline ends. CDR3 length: 11 residues. CDR1 is LNHDA, CDR2 SQIVND, per germline (reference sequence). DNA of the CDR3: TGTGCCAGTACAGGGCTAGATGGCTACACCTTC. This gives the protein CASTGLDGYTF. Combining the CDR3 with reference TRBV19 and TRBJ1-2 gives the whole variable domain DGGITQSPKYLFRKEGQNVTLSCEQNLNHDAMYWYRQDPGQGLRLIYYSQIVNDFQKGDIAEGYSVSREKKESFPLTVTSAQKNPTAFYLCASTGLDGYTFGSGTRLTVV.